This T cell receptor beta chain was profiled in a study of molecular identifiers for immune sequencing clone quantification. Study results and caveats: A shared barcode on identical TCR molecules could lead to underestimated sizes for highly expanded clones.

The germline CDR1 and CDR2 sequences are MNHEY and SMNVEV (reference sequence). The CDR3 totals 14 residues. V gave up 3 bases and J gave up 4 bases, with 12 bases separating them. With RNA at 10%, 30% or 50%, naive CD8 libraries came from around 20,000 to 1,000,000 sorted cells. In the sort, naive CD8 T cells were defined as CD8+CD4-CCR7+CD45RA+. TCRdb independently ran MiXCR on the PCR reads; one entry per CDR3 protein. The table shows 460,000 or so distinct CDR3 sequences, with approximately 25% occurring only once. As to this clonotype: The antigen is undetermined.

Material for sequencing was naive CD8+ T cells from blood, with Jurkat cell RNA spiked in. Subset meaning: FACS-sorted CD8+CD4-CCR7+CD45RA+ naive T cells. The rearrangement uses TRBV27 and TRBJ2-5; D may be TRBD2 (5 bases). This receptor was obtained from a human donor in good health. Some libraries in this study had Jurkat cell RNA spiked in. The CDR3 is CASSFRGRRETQYF. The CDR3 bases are TGTGCCAGCAGTTTCCGGGGAAGGCGAGAGACCCAGTACTTC.